The source of this T cell receptor (beta chain) is a study of graft-versus-host responses after intestinal transplantation. The table came from immunoSEQ multiplex PCR; TCRdb's copy has only in-frame clones and leaves some out. This sample has 85,000 to 100,000 clones; about 82% occur once, and the top ten carry over 1.3%. The germline V gene encodes CDR1 SGHDN and CDR2 FVKESK. Losses at the gene ends were 5 bases for V and 2 bases for J; bases not matched to a gene: 17. CDR3 length: 18 amino acids. The sequence derives from a human patient who received an intestinal transplant, so some T cells may come from the graft donor. The J gene is TRBJ2-7, the V gene TRBV14; TRBD2 agrees at 8 bases. This sample comprised PBMCs, obtained 255 days after intestinal transplant. DNA for the CDR3: TGTGCCAGCAGCGGGGGACTAGTCTCGTTTCGAGCCCCCTACGAGCAGTACTTC. Protein: CASSGGLVSFRAPYEQYF.